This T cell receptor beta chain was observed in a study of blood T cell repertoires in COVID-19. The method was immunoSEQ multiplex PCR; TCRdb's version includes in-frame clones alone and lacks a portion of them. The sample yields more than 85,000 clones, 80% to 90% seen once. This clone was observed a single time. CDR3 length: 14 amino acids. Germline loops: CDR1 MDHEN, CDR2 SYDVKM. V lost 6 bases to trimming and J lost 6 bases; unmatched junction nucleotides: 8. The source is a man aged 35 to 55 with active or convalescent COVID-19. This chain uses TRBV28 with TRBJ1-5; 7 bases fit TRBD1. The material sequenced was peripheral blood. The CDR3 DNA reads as TGTGCCAGCAGCCTCCGGACAGGTGGTCAGCCCCAGCATTTT. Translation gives CASSLRTGGQPQHF.